These 27 T cell receptor beta chains were all obtained from the same sample, sequenced in a study of regulatory T cells in long-lasting Graves disease (dated by TCRdb to the early 2020s). This specimen's time point label, per the study, means: newly diagnosed GD, antithyroid drugs for less than 3 months. RNA was extracted from PBMCs in TRIzol for both TCR sequencing and RNA sequencing. The protocol used for the library was multiplex PCR. Instrument used: Illumina HiSeq 4000. To build TCR beta libraries, CDR3 regions were amplified by Arm-PCR using iRepertoire HTBI primers. The public reads were quality trimmed at Q25 with fastp and then assembled into clones with MiXCR by TCRdb, keeping productive beta chains. Each record represents a unique CDR3 protein, reported with the most common genes and DNA among its rows. The table for this sample lists more than 450,000 distinct CDR3 sequences; around 12% of them were counted only once. Of the sample, more than 8% falls within the top ten clones.

This sample also appeared in a second study, on T cells in Graves' hyperthyroidism and ophthalmopathy.

The material was peripheral blood mononuclear cells (PBMCs), obtained at new diagnosis, from a patient treated with antithyroid drugs. These receptors originate from a woman in her thirties with Graves disease. Donor details come from another sample of the same person, matched by shared clones.

This clonotype was detected many times. This chain uses TRBV10-3 with TRBJ1-2; possible D gene TRBD1, 6 bases. V lost 3 bases and J lost 5, with 13 bases in between. The CDR3 spans 14 residues. Germline V lookup: CDR1 ENHRY, CDR2 SYGVKD. The CDR3 coding sequence is TGTGCCATCAGTGATCTGAAGGGACAATATGGCTACACCTTC. This sequence encodes CAISDLKGQYGYTF.

This clonotype was seen a single time. Only one base separates this from a far larger clonotype, so it likely reflects a read error. The J gene is TRBJ1-1, the V gene TRBV25-1, with D possibly being TRBD1 (5 bases). The germline V gene has CDR1 MGHDK and CDR2 SYGVNS. The CDR3 extends over 13 amino acids. Trimming left V 3 bases short and J 1 base short, with 6 bases between. Written as DNA, the CDR3 is TGTGCCAGCAGTGAGACAGCGAACACTGAAGCTTTCTTT. Translated: CASSETANTEAFF.

This clonotype was seen many times. This chain uses TRBV25-1 with TRBJ1-1; no clear D. CDR3 size: 13 residues. The V gene's germline CDR1 is MGHDK and CDR2 SYGVNS. V dropped 7 bases and J dropped 1 base, with 10 bases sitting between them. CDR3 in amino acids: CASTHSANTEAFF. CDR3 nucleotides: TGTGCCAGCACTCACAGTGCGAACACTGAAGCTTTCTTT. Combining the CDR3 with reference TRBV25-1 and TRBJ1-1 gives the whole variable domain EADIYQTPRYLVIGTGKKITLECSQTMGHDKMYWYQQDPGMELHLIHYSYGVNSTEKGDLSSESTVSRIRTEHFPLTLESARPSHTSQYLCASTHSANTEAFFGQGTRLTVV.

This clonotype was detected only a few times. This chain joins TRBV9 and TRBJ2-7; 8 bases map to TRBD1. The CDR3 extends over 15 amino acids. Losses at the gene ends were 2 bases for V and 4 bases for J; bases not matched to a gene: 8. CDR1 and CDR2 (germline): SGDLS, YYNGEE. CDR3 protein: CASSVTGAPDYEQYF. CDR3 bases: TGTGCCAGCAGCGTGACAGGGGCCCCTGATTACGAGCAGTACTTC.

The rearrangement joins TRBV3-1 to TRBJ2-1, with 12 bases matching TRBD2. The V gene's germline CDR1 is LGHDT and CDR2 YNNKEL (reference sequence). V shed 4 bases and J 9 bases; nucleotides not matched to a gene: 4. This CDR3 comprises 14 residues. The chain's CDR3 is CASSPTSGSVEQFF. The CDR3 coding sequence is TGTGCCAGCAGCCCGACTAGCGGGAGCGTTGAGCAGTTCTTC.

A word on this clonotype: A much larger clone lies a single base off, so this may be a read error. J is TRBJ2-1 and V is TRBV19, with TRBD2 matching over 10 bases. CDR1 LNHDA and CDR2 SQIVND come from the germline V gene (reference sequence). This CDR3 is 14 amino acids long. CDR3 in DNA: TGTGCCAGTGGTATAACTAGCGGGGCCAATGAGCAGTTCTTC. Translated, it gives CASGITSGANEQFF.

This sequence joins TRBV18 and TRBJ2-1; 11 bases map to TRBD2. V lost 6 bases, J lost 8 bases, and 9 bases stayed unmatched. There are 15 residues in the CDR3. CDR1 and CDR2 (germline): KGHSH, LQKENI. The CDR3 region is CASSQTSGTGYEQFF. CDR3 nucleotides: TGTGCCAGCTCCCAGACTAGCGGGACCGGCTATGAGCAGTTCTTC.

This clonotype was seen repeatedly, ten times or more. V gene TRBV11-1 combines with J gene TRBJ1-1; 9 bases fit TRBD1. The CDR3 totals 13 residues. Trimming cost V 3 bases and J 10 bases; bases outside gene matches: 6. Germline CDR1 reads SGHAT; CDR2 reads FQDESV (reference sequence). In DNA, the CDR3 is TGTGCCAGCAGCTTTCGACAGGGGGTGGTAGCTTTCTTT. Translating it yields CASSFRQGVVAFF.

Concerning this clonotype itself: This may be a read error, as it is one base from a much larger clone. This chain connects TRBV13 to TRBJ1-1, with unresolved D. Deletions cut 2 bases from V and 6 bases from J, with 4 bases between. The CDR3 runs to 11 residues. Germline CDR1 is PRHDT and CDR2 is FYEKMQ (reference sequence). The CDR3 nucleotides are TGTGCCAGCAGCTTATACTCTGAAGCTTTCTTT. It specifies CASSLYSEAFF.

In regard to this clonotype: An end of the junction does not agree with germline; a read error may underlie this. V usage is TRBV27 and J usage is TRBJ2-5; a possible D gene is TRBD1 (7 bases). CDR3 length: 14 residues. The germline CDR1 and CDR2 sequences are MNHEY and SMNVEV (reference sequence). For the CDR3, the DNA is TGCGCCAGCAGCCCACAGGGGAGGCAAGAGACCCAGCACTTC. This encodes CASSPQGRQETQHF.

At least ten counts were recorded for this clonotype. The gene calls are TRBV5-1 and TRBJ2-7, with D possibly being TRBD1 (6 bases). V lost 0 bases and J 3 bases, leaving 16 bases between the germline ends. The CDR3 totals 16 residues. Germline V CDR1 and CDR2: SGHRS, YFSETQ. CDR3 in amino acids: CASSLGAQGSHYEQYF. DNA for the CDR3: TGCGCCAGCAGCTTGGGGGCACAGGGTTCCCACTACGAGCAGTACTTC.

In this sample, this clonotype turned up many times. This sequence joins TRBV7-2 and TRBJ2-7; no firm D call. The CDR3 covers 13 residues. Germline-derived CDR1 and CDR2 are SGHTA and FQGNSA. The ends were cut back, 5 bases at V and 7 bases at J, with 15 bases in the middle. The CDR3 region is CASSTKGFLEQYF. CDR3 in DNA: TGTGCCAGCAGCACCAAAGGGTTTTTAGAGCAGTACTTC.

This clonotype was counted at least ten times. This chain uses TRBV27 with TRBJ1-1; no reliable D call. V was cut by 2 bases and J by 1 base, with 5 bases left in between. The V gene's germline CDR1 is MNHEY and CDR2 SMNVEV (reference sequence). There are 13 residues in the CDR3. The CDR3 bases are TGTGCCAGCAGTTTAAACAGGAACACTGAAGCTTTCTTT. Protein product: CASSLNRNTEAFF.

V usage is TRBV19 and J usage is TRBJ2-4; no definite D call. The germline gives CDR1 LNHDA, CDR2 SQIVND (reference sequence). Trimming left V 1 base short and J 4 bases short, with 11 bases between. The CDR3 loop spans 15 amino acids. DNA of the CDR3: TGTGCCAGTAGTATAGGGGGAACAAAAAAAAACATTCAGTACTTC. Translating gives CASSIGGTKKNIQYF.

The genes are TRBV7-8 and TRBJ2-1, with D tentatively TRBD2 (6 bases). CDR1 is SGHVS and CDR2 is FQNEAQ in the germline V gene. V was cut by 0 bases and J by 7 bases, with 10 bases left in between. The CDR3 runs 14 residues. The CDR3 nucleotides are TGTGCCAGCAGCTTAGCGAGGGCGGGGAATGAGCAGTTCTTC. It yields the protein CASSLARAGNEQFF.

This clonotype occurred many times. This chain links TRBV6-5 with TRBJ2-6; unclear D gene. V dropped 4 bases and J dropped 2 bases, with 9 bases sitting between them. The CDR3 runs 15 residues. CDR1 and CDR2 from the germline V gene are MNHEY and SVGAGI. CDR3 sequence (DNA): TGTGCCAGCAGTTGGTCTGGGCCTGGGGCCAACGTCCTGACTTTC. As protein: CASSWSGPGANVLTF.

For this clonotype: A single base separates this from a much larger clone, so it may be a read error. The chain combines TRBV7-9 with TRBJ1-2; D unclear. Germline CDR1 and CDR2: SEHNR and FQNEAQ (reference sequence). The CDR3 spans 14 residues. In DNA form, the CDR3 reads TGTGCCAGCAGCTTAGGGCGGGATAACTATAGCTACACCTTC. Translating it yields CASSLGRDNYSYTF.

In this sample, this clonotype turned up many times. The gene calls are TRBV11-2 and TRBJ2-2, with 9 bases that match TRBD1. With 3 bases clipped from V and 5 bases from J, the junction kept 13 bases outside the gene matches. The V gene's germline CDR1 is SGHAT and CDR2 FQNNGV. This CDR3 region has 18 residues. The chain's CDR3 is CASSFHREQGAPTGELFF. In DNA form, the CDR3 reads TGTGCCAGCAGCTTCCACCGAGAACAGGGGGCGCCGACCGGGGAGCTGTTTTTT.

Turning to this clonotype: A read error may produce the germline difference seen at one junction end. This chain links TRBV10-3 with TRBJ2-3, with D unresolved. There are 13 residues in the CDR3. CDR1 and CDR2 (germline): ENHRY, SYGVKD. CDR3 sequence reads: CAIREFRADTQYF. In DNA form, the CDR3 reads TGTGCCATCAGGGAGTTCCGAGCAGATACGCAGTATTTT.

The gene calls are TRBV4-3 and TRBJ1-4; D call uncertain. Trimming took off 1 base at V and 4 bases at J, with 7 bases between the two ends. The CDR3 loop spans 14 amino acids. Germline CDR1 is LGHNA and CDR2 is YSLEER. CDR3 region: CASSQGVNNEKLFF. The CDR3 DNA is TGCGCCAGCAGCCAAGGAGTGAATAATGAAAAACTGTTTTTT.

In DNA, the CDR3 is TGTGCCACCAGGTCCAGCGGGAGGGCCGAGGTTCGGGAGACCCAGTACTTC. It is translated as CATRSSGRAEVRETQYF. The rearrangement uses TRBV15 and TRBJ2-5, with 10 positions matching TRBD2. Per the germline V gene, CDR1 is LNHNV and CDR2 is YYDKDF (reference sequence). The CDR3 consists of 17 residues. The trim removed 6 bases at V and 5 bases at J, leaving 15 bases unmatched. Supplemented by reference TRBV15 and TRBJ2-5, the full variable domain reads DAMVIQNPRYQVTQFGKPVTLSCSQTLNHNVMYWYQQKSSQAPKLLFHYYDKDFNNEADTPDNFQSRRPNTSFCFLDIRSPGLGDTAMYLCATRSSGRAEVRETQYFGPGTRLLVL.

The J gene is TRBJ1-2, the V gene TRBV13, with 9 bases aligning to TRBD1. The trim removed 4 bases at V and 4 bases at J, leaving 7 bases unmatched. The CDR3 totals 15 residues. Germline V lookup: CDR1 PRHDT, CDR2 FYEKMQ (reference sequence). Here the CDR3 reads CASSSGQGQVYGYTF. CDR3 nucleotides: TGTGCCAGCAGCTCCGGACAGGGGCAGGTCTATGGCTACACCTTC.

This clonotype was seen ten or more times. The gene calls are TRBV6-5 and TRBJ2-1; the match to TRBD2 covers 8 bases. CDR1 and CDR2 from the germline V gene are MNHEY and SVGAGI. After removal of 2 bases from V and 2 bases from J, the junction contained 5 bases not matched to a gene. There are 16 residues in the CDR3. CDR3 loop: CASSYTLRGAYNEQFF. CDR3 in DNA: TGTGCCAGCAGTTACACCTTGCGGGGGGCCTACAATGAGCAGTTCTTC.

This clonotype occurred a few times. The chain carries TRBV18 and TRBJ2-1; no clear D. There are 14 residues in the CDR3. Trimming stripped 2 bases from V and 5 bases from J, with 10 bases between. Germline loops: CDR1 KGHSH, CDR2 LQKENI. The CDR3 coding sequence is TGTGCCAGCTCACCATCCTTTACAGACAATGAGCAGTTCTTC. Translated, it gives CASSPSFTDNEQFF.

The chain has TRBV9 and TRBJ2-2; D is ambiguous. CDR1 and CDR2 (germline): SGDLS, YYNGEE. V was cut by 3 bases and J by 4 bases, with 16 bases left in between. This CDR3 comprises 16 residues. The CDR3 here is CASSDHPSEATGELFF. CDR3 in DNA: TGTGCCAGCAGCGACCACCCTTCCGAGGCCACCGGGGAGCTGTTTTTT.

Concerning this clonotype itself: An end of the junction does not agree with germline; a read error may underlie this. This chain connects TRBV29-1 to TRBJ2-1; TRBD1 matches 9 bases. Germline V lookup: CDR1 SQVTM, CDR2 ANQGSEA. This CDR3 is built from 12 residues. CDR3 DNA: TGCAGCGTTGAAACAGGGGGCAATGACCAGTTCTTC. Translation gives CSVETGGNDQFF.

This clonotype was counted ten times or more. The CDR3 loop reads CASSLWDRTYEQYF. The CDR3 DNA reads TGTGCCAGCAGTTTATGGGACAGGACCTACGAGCAGTACTTC. V gene TRBV28 combines with J gene TRBJ2-7; 7 nucleotides line up with TRBD1. The ends lost 0 bases at V and 2 bases at J; junction bases unmatched: 1. CDR3 size: 14 residues. Germline-derived CDR1 and CDR2 are MDHEN and SYDVKM.